Presented here are 8 T cell receptor beta chains from one specimen sequenced in a study of cytomegalovirus exposure and HLA in healthy donors (dated 2017 in TCRdb). Receptor amplification or capture employed the immunoSEQ multiplex PCR assay. For the multiplex PCR, a mixture combining 60 forward primers for TCR Vbeta segments and 13 reverse primers for TCR Jbeta segments was used. TCRdb took this table from immuneACCESS and kept in-frame rearrangements with V and J called. Such tables lack part of the clones; where checked against another copy, unresolved V genes explain under half of the gap, and the rest is unexplained. This sample holds over 70,000 clones; 70% to 80% were observed only once. The top ten constitute 20% to 25% of the sample. Sample: PBMCs. The source is a man aged 25-45 years in good health and CMV-seropositive.

The rearrangement links TRBV12-5 to TRBJ2-5, with 7 nucleotides matching TRBD1. V lost 6 bases, J lost 2 bases, and 3 bases stayed unmatched. CDR1 and CDR2 (germline): LGHNT, FRNRAP. The CDR3 runs 13 residues. As DNA, the CDR3 is TGTGCTAGTGGCGGGACAGCGCAAGAGACCCAGTACTTC. Translation: CASGGTAQETQYF.

This chain links TRBV2 with TRBJ2-1; possible D gene TRBD1, 6 bases. V shed 4 bases and J shed 6 bases, with 16 bases lying between them. The CDR3 covers 15 residues. Per the germline V gene, CDR1 is SNHLY and CDR2 is FYNNEI. CDR3 in DNA: TGTGCCAGCAGTGGAAACAGGGCCGGAAGCAATGAGCAGTTCTTC. Residues: CASSGNRAGSNEQFF. The whole variable domain, remainder taken from reference TRBV2 and TRBJ2-1, is EPEVTQTPSHQVTQMGQEVILRCVPISNHLYFYWYRQILGQKVEFLVSFYNNEISEKSEIFDDQFSVERPDGSNFTLKIRSTKLEDSAMYFCASSGNRAGSNEQFFGPGTRLTVL.

The chain employs TRBV19 and TRBJ2-7; 14 nucleotides match TRBD2. Germline values: CDR1 LNHDA, CDR2 SQIVND (reference sequence). V was clipped by 6 bases and J by 7 bases; unmatched bases: 8. This CDR3 is built from 15 residues. DNA of the CDR3: TGTGCCAGTAGCCGACTAGCGGGAGGGCCAAGTGAGCAGTACTTC. It translates to CASSRLAGGPSEQYF.

This chain connects TRBV5-1 to TRBJ2-5; 7 bases are shared with TRBD1. The CDR3 extends over 15 amino acids. V shed 1 base and J 3 bases; nucleotides not matched to a gene: 6. CDR1 SGHRS and CDR2 YFSETQ come from the germline V gene. CDR3 DNA sequence: TGCGCCAGCAGCTTGACCGGGACAGAAGAAGAGACCCAGTACTTC. This codes for CASSLTGTEEETQYF. Full variable domain (missing parts from reference TRBV5-1 and TRBJ2-5): KAGVTQTPRYLIKTRGQQVTLSCSPISGHRSVSWYQQTPGQGLQFLFEYFSETQRNKGNFPGRFSGRQFSNSRSEMNVSTLELGDSALYLCASSLTGTEEETQYFGPGTRLLVL.

The rearrangement uses TRBV9 and TRBJ1-3; weak D call: TRBD1 (6 bases). Trimming took 0 bases from V and 2 from J, leaving 12 bases between them. CDR1 is SGDLS and CDR2 is YYNGEE in the germline V gene. The CDR3 is made up of 16 amino acids. The CDR3 loop is CASSVAGGFTGNTIYF. The CDR3 DNA reads as TGTGCCAGCAGCGTAGCTGGGGGCTTTACTGGAAACACCATATATTTT.

V is TRBV5-4 and J is TRBJ2-3; D is perhaps TRBD2 (6 bases). CDR3 length: 15 residues. Trimming removed 0 bases from V and 4 bases from J, with 12 bases in between. The germline V gene has CDR1 SGHNT and CDR2 YYREEE (reference sequence). The CDR3 nucleotides are TGTGCCAGCAGCTTGGGAATCGGGAGCGCAGATACGCAGTATTTT. Translation gives CASSLGIGSADTQYF.

This chain uses TRBV5-1 with TRBJ2-7; the D gene is possibly TRBD1 (6 bases). The length of the CDR3 is 14 residues. In germline, CDR1 is SGHRS, CDR2 YFSETQ. V was shortened by 7 bases and J by 2 bases, with 16 bases between the two germline ends. CDR3 sequence (DNA): TGCGCCAGCCCCTGGGGACACCTAACCTACGAGCAGTACTTC. Residues: CASPWGHLTYEQYF. The full variable domain, with the rest looked up from reference TRBV5-1 and TRBJ2-7, is KAGVTQTPRYLIKTRGQQVTLSCSPISGHRSVSWYQQTPGQGLQFLFEYFSETQRNKGNFPGRFSGRQFSNSRSEMNVSTLELGDSALYLCASPWGHLTYEQYFGPGTRLTVT.

The chain uses TRBV7-6 and TRBJ2-3, with TRBD2 matching over 9 bases. Per germline, CDR1 SGHVS and CDR2 FNYEAQ. J lost 2 bases, V lost 4 bases, and 13 bases had no gene match. The CDR3 is 18 residues long. The CDR3 is CASSSSVVAGVNTDTQYF. The CDR3 DNA sequence: TGTGCCAGCAGCTCCTCCGTAGTAGCGGGAGTCAACACAGATACGCAGTATTTT. Looking up the rest from reference TRBV7-6 and TRBJ2-3 gives the full variable domain: GAGVSQSPRYKVTKRGQDVALRCDPISGHVSLYWYRQALGQGPEFLTYFNYEAQQDKSGLPNDRFSAERPEGSISTLTIQRTEQRDSAMYRCASSSSVVAGVNTDTQYFGPGTRLTVL.